The rows below give T cell receptor beta chains drawn from one sample of a study of blood T cell repertoires in COVID-19. Data came from immunoSEQ multiplex PCR; TCRdb stores just in-frame clones and leaves some out. The data contain roughly 140,000 clones, around nine tenths of them seen just once; the ten biggest clones take up over 9.5%. The specimen sequenced was peripheral blood. Receptor source: a man aged 45-65 years with active or convalescent COVID-19. CDR3s include the opening cysteine and the closing phenylalanine or tryptophan.

len	j_gene	v_gene	CDR3aa
11	TRBJ1-1	TRBV10-3	CAISEANEAFF
13	TRBJ2-3	TRBV29-1	CSGSRDRTDTQYF
13	TRBJ1-6	TRBV28	CASVSRAKSPLHF
13	TRBJ1-6	TRBV12-3/TRBV12-4	CASSFLEGTPLHF
13	TRBJ2-5	TRBV7-9	CASSLAGPETQYF
13	TRBJ2-3	TRBV5-5	CASSLLSTDTQYF
17	TRBJ2-2	TRBV9	CASSGTRQGANTGELFF
13	TRBJ1-1	TRBV3-1/TRBV3-2	CASSQGRGGRAFF
16	TRBJ2-2	TRBV28	CASSSGTGDFTGELFF
15	TRBJ1-2	TRBV9	CASSVGTARGYGYTF
16	TRBJ2-3	TRBV5-1	CASSIDRALSTDTQYF
14	TRBJ2-2	TRBV6-2/TRBV6-3	CASSYRQNTGELFF
14	TRBJ2-7	TRBV4-3	CASSQDPVAYEQYF
14	TRBJ2-2	TRBV5-4	CASSLSGVNGELFF
12	TRBJ2-1	TRBV9	CASSLSQGKQFF
14	TRBJ2-3	TRBV24-1	CATSAAGATDTQYF
19	TRBJ1-3	TRBV2	CASSEALWQGLGSGNTIYF
13	TRBJ1-2	TRBV10-1	CASSESQGRGYTF
16	TRBJ1-2	TRBV9	CASSVALGTGNYGYTF
13	TRBJ1-4	TRBV6-2/TRBV6-3	CASSFRKDEKLFF
16	TRBJ1-2	TRBV5-5	CASSLTGGGFNYGYTF
15	TRBJ2-7	TRBV10-3	CAISESLQGSREQYF
15	TRBJ1-2	TRBV5-5	CASSQGQGQDYGYTF
14	TRBJ1-5	TRBV18	CASSERYSNQPQHF
14	TRBJ1-2	TRBV19	CASNRDTERYGYTF
12	TRBJ1-2	TRBV6-5	CATWGGNYGYTF
13	TRBJ2-2	TRBV3-1/TRBV3-2	CASSSLSAGELFF